These T cell receptor beta chains were read from a single sample in a study of blood T cell repertoires in COVID-19. Using immunoSEQ multiplex PCR, the repertoire was profiled, and TCRdb retains in-frame clones only, with some absent. The data hold about 74,000 clones, with around 88% observed a single time. The sequenced sample was peripheral blood. The source is a woman of 80 years or more with active or convalescent COVID-19. The CDR3 runs from the conserved cysteine through the conserved F or W. The D gene is left open where the match is weak. Size values are once, few and many counts, or a class for expanded clones, and some rows have none.

V	D	J	size	DNA	CDR3
TRBV30	.	TRBJ2-2	.	TGTGCCTGGAGCCTCCCCGGGGGCACCGGGGAGCTGTTTTTT	CAWSLPGGTGELFF
TRBV4-2	.	TRBJ2-1	.	TGTGCCAGCAGCCAAGACATGAGGGGGGGCTACAATGAGCAGTTCTTC	CASSQDMRGGYNEQFF
TRBV6-1	TRBD1	TRBJ1-6	.	TGTGCCAGCAGTGCTCGGACAGGGGGTGGTAATTCACCCCTCCACTTT	CASSARTGGGNSPLHF
TRBV10-1	TRBD1	TRBJ1-5	once	TGCGCCAGCAGTGATTCGGACAGGGCGCATAGCAATCAGCCCCAGCATTTT	CASSDSDRAHSNQPQHF
TRBV3-1/TRBV3-2	TRBD2	TRBJ2-1	.	TGTGCCAGCAGACCTAGCGGGAGGGCCAACGATGAGCAGTTCTTC	CASRPSGRANDEQFF
TRBV18	TRBD1	TRBJ1-2	.	TGTGCCAGCTCACCAAACCGTAACAGGGGCTTGGATGGCTACACCTTC	CASSPNRNRGLDGYTF
TRBV15	.	TRBJ1-2	.	TGTGCCACCAGCAGAGATAGGGACATGCGGTACACCTTC	CATSRDRDMRYTF
TRBV6-2/TRBV6-3	.	TRBJ1-5	.	TGTGCCAGCAGTCAGGGGAACGTTAATCAGCCCCAGCATTTT	CASSQGNVNQPQHF
TRBV2	.	TRBJ2-7	.	TGTGCCAGCAGTGAAGCGATCGGACAGGAGGGGTACGAGCAGTACTTC	CASSEAIGQEGYEQYF
TRBV19	TRBD1	TRBJ1-5	.	TGTGCCAGTACCAGGCAGGGGGCTTACAATCAGCCCCAGCATTTT	CASTRQGAYNQPQHF
TRBV24-1	.	TRBJ2-6	.	TGTGCGCGGCTGCAAACTGGGGCCAACGTCCTGACTTTC	CARLQTGANVLTF
TRBV3-1/TRBV3-2	TRBD1	TRBJ1-2	.	TGTGCCAGCAGCCAAGATATAGGGACAGCTAACTATGGCTACACCTTC	CASSQDIGTANYGYTF
TRBV6-1	.	TRBJ2-2	.	TGTGCCAGCAGTGAATATCCGGGGAACACCGGGGAGCTGTTTTTT	CASSEYPGNTGELFF
TRBV24-1	TRBD2	TRBJ2-3	.	TGTGCCTCCGGAGGGGGAGCGGGGGACACAGATACGCAGTATTTT	CASGGGAGDTDTQYF
TRBV29-1	.	TRBJ1-5	.	TGCAGCGCCCAGGGTTACGGCCAGCCCCAGCATTTT	CSAQGYGQPQHF
TRBV18	TRBD2	TRBJ2-4	.	TGTGCCAGCTCACCCCGACCTAGCGGTGTTGGGAACATTCAGTACTTC	CASSPRPSGVGNIQYF
TRBV27	TRBD1	TRBJ1-4	.	TGTGCCAGCAGTTTATTTAGACAGGGATGGGAAAAACTGTTTTTT	CASSLFRQGWEKLFF
TRBV19	TRBD1	TRBJ1-2	.	TGTGCCAGTAGTGCACAGGGGACTGCCTATGGCTACACCTTC	CASSAQGTAYGYTF
TRBV19	.	TRBJ2-5	.	TGTGCCAGTAGTATGTCTGGTTGGGGAGGTTCAGAGACCCAGTACTTC	CASSMSGWGGSETQYF
TRBV7-2	TRBD2	TRBJ2-7	.	TGTGCCAGCAGCCGGACTAGCGGGGACCTCTACGAGCAGTACTTC	CASSRTSGDLYEQYF
TRBV5-4	.	TRBJ1-1	.	TGTGCCAGCAGTAGCGAAGACGGGGGGAACACTGAAGCTTTCTTT	CASSSEDGGNTEAFF
TRBV12-5	TRBD1	TRBJ2-2	.	TGTGCTAGTGGTTTGGTACTGGGACAGGGGTCGTTGAACACCGGGGAGCTGTTTTTT	CASGLVLGQGSLNTGELFF
TRBV5-1	.	TRBJ2-7	.	TGCGCCAGCAGCCCGTTGGACAGCCCCTACGAGCAGTACTTC	CASSPLDSPYEQYF
TRBV9	.	TRBJ2-1	.	TGTGCCAGCAGCGTAGAGGGTCAGGGTTGGAATGAGCAGTTCTTC	CASSVEGQGWNEQFF
TRBV12-3/TRBV12-4	.	TRBJ1-2	.	TGTGCCAGCAGTTTAACCCCGCGGGGCTACACCTTC	CASSLTPRGYTF
TRBV7-9	TRBD2	TRBJ2-5	.	TGTGCCAGCAGCTTAAATCTAGCGGGGCTGGCAGAGACCCAGTACTTC	CASSLNLAGLAETQYF
TRBV29-1	TRBD1	TRBJ2-1	.	TGCAGCGTTGGGACAGGGAGTTGGGCCGATGAGCAGTTCTTC	CSVGTGSWADEQFF
TRBV7-2	.	TRBJ2-7	.	TGTGCCAGCAGCTTAGGCGGGACTGACTACGAGCAGTACTTC	CASSLGGTDYEQYF
TRBV27	.	TRBJ2-1	.	TGTGCCAGCAGACCCGCGAGCTCCTACAATGAGCAGTTCTTC	CASRPASSYNEQFF
TRBV5-1	.	TRBJ1-4	few	TGCGCCAGCAGCTTCTACGGTAATGAAAAACTGTTTTTT	CASSFYGNEKLFF
TRBV12-5	.	TRBJ1-2	.	TGTGCTAGTGGTTTGACAGGGTCGGCATTTGGCTACACCTTC	CASGLTGSAFGYTF
TRBV29-1	TRBD2	TRBJ2-7	.	TGCAGCGTTGAACTAGCGGGGAAAACCTACGAGCAGTACTTC	CSVELAGKTYEQYF
TRBV7-2	TRBD1	TRBJ1-3	few	TGTGCCAGCAGCTCCTCACAGGGGGCTTCTGGAAACACCATATATTTT	CASSSSQGASGNTIYF
TRBV3-1/TRBV3-2	TRBD2	TRBJ2-7	.	TGTGCCAGCAGCCAAGATAGCGGGTCTAGCGGGAAGAGGTCCTACGAGCAGTACTTC	CASSQDSGSSGKRSYEQYF
TRBV25-1	.	TRBJ2-5	.	TGTGCCAGCAGTGTCCAGGGTGCGGAGACCCAGTACTTC	CASSVQGAETQYF
TRBV7-9	.	TRBJ1-6	.	TGTGCCAGCAGCTCAACCGCCGGACATGATAATTCACCCCTCCACTTT	CASSSTAGHDNSPLHF
TRBV12-3/TRBV12-4	.	TRBJ2-1	.	TGTGCCAGCAGTTCCTTGTCCTACAATGAGCAGTTCTTC	CASSSLSYNEQFF
TRBV19	.	TRBJ2-5	.	TGTGCCAGTAGTTTAAGAAGGAGTATCGAGACCCAGTACTTC	CASSLRRSIETQYF
TRBV3-1/TRBV3-2	.	TRBJ1-1	once	TGTGCCAGCAGCCAACCGGGGGTGGGCACTGAAGCTTTCTTT	CASSQPGVGTEAFF
TRBV7-8	.	TRBJ1-5	.	TGTGCCAGCAGCTTAGCGAGCGGGGGAGGGGGTCAGCCCCAGCATTTT	CASSLASGGGGQPQHF
TRBV19	TRBD1	TRBJ1-2	once	TGTGCCAGTAGTATCCCGGGGGACAGGGGCTATGGCTACACCTTC	CASSIPGDRGYGYTF
TRBV10-3	TRBD1	TRBJ2-5	.	TGTGCCATCAGTGAGACTAGGACAGGGGCCCAAGAGACCCAGTACTTC	CAISETRTGAQETQYF
TRBV4-3	TRBD1	TRBJ1-2	.	TGCGCCAGCAGCCAAGATAGCCAGGGGGACTATGGCTACACCTTC	CASSQDSQGDYGYTF
TRBV19	.	TRBJ2-2	.	TGTGCCAGTACCCCCAGGGGCGACGGCGGGGAGCTGTTTTTT	CASTPRGDGGELFF
TRBV27	TRBD1	TRBJ2-3	.	TGTGCCAGCAGTTTTAGACAGGGCGACCGGGATACGCAGTATTTT	CASSFRQGDRDTQYF